This TCR beta chain was identified in a study of OX40 agonist ivuxolimab in advanced cancers. Findings and limits, study-wide: Among some nonresponders, normalized T-cell clonal expansion was also low.

This CDR3 comprises 14 residues. Germline values: CDR1 GTSNPN, CDR2 SVGIG (reference sequence). V lost 0 bases, J lost 13 bases, and 18 bases lay in between. TCRdb's table, derived via immunoSEQ multiplex PCR, lists solely in-frame clones and lacks some. Of approximately 70,000 clones in the sample, 80% to 90% were seen once. This clone was seen only once. Its target is unknown. This chain links TRBV30 with TRBJ1-4, with unresolved D. This material consisted of CD4+ or CD8+ T cells sorted from blood, taken in a trial of the OX40 agonist ivuxolimab. This TCR came from an adult with an advanced solid tumor such as melanoma, head and neck, liver or kidney cancer. The CDR3 DNA is TGTGCCTGGAGTGTATCTCTTGAGGCCGAGACACTGTTTTTT. It is translated as CAWSVSLEAETLFF.